What follows describes a single T cell receptor beta chain. The source of the sample is a study of blood T cell repertoires in COVID-19. Study as a whole: The United States, Italy and Spain supplied acute and convalescent COVID-19 samples. PBMCs, B-cell-depleted T cells, or T cells provided the cDNA or gDNA that made up the material.

Original processing notes: Amplification from reference gene primers served as the basis for estimated nucleated cell counts. Generated by immunoSEQ multiplex PCR, the TCRdb table keeps only in-frame clones and is missing some. V and J calls plus clone size are reproduced from that table; the DNA served to infer D and trimming. This sample carries roughly 120,000 clones, roughly 87% of them seen once, and the ten largest clones take 6.5% to 8.5%. J gave up 0 bases and V 4 bases, and 1 base lay outside the gene matches. This CDR3 spans 13 amino acids. Germline CDR1 and CDR2: SGHNT and YYREEE (reference sequence).

The receptor was isolated from a human donor in a cohort sampled during active COVID-19. Sample: peripheral blood. J is TRBJ2-7 and V is TRBV5-4; TRBD1 agrees at 7 bases. For the CDR3, the DNA is TGTGCCAGCAGCGGGACAGCCTCCTACGAGCAGTACTTC. Translation gives CASSGTASYEQYF.